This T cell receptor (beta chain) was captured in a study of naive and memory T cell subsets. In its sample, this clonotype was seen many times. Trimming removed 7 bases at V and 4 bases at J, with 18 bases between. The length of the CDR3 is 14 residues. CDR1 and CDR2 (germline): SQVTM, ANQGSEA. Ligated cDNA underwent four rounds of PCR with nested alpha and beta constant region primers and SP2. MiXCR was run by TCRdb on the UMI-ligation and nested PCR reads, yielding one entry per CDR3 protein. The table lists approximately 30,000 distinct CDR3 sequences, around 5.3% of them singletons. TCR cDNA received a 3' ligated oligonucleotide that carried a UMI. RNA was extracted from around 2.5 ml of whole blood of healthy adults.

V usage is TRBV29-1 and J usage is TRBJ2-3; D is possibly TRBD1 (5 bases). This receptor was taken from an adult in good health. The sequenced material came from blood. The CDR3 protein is CSAPHADNPDTQYF. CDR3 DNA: TGCAGCGCCCCTCATGCGGACAACCCAGATACGCAGTATTTT.